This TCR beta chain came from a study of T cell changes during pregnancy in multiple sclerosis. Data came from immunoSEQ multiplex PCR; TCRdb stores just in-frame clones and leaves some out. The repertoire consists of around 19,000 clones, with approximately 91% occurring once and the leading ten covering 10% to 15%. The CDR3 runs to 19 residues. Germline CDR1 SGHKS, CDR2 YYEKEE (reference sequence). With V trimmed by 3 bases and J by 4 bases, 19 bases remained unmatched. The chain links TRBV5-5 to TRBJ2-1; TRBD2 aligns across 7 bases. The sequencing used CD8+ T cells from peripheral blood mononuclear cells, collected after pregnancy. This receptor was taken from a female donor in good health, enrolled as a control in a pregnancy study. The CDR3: CASSYNPDATAGKYNEQFF. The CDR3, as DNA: TGTGCCAGCAGCTACAACCCCGACGCCACAGCGGGGAAATACAATGAGCAGTTCTTC.